Below, 25 T cell receptor beta chains from the same sample are listed, as sequenced in a study of CD8+ T cells in alopecia areata. cDNA reverse transcribed from extracted RNA served as the sequencing template. Profiled with immunoSEQ multiplex PCR; TCRdb holds only in-frame clones, not every one. The sample has some 100,000 clones; around 44% are singletons. Treatment meaning: oral pan-JAK inhibitor, 5-10 mg twice daily. Sample: CD8+ T cells sorted from blood, taken at week 24, from a patient treated with tofacitinib. The receptors here all came from a human donor with alopecia areata.

The rearrangement links TRBV7-2 to TRBJ2-5; D is perhaps TRBD2 (6 bases). The ends were cut back, 0 bases at V and 4 bases at J, with 18 bases in the middle. Germline CDR1 and CDR2: SGHTA and FQGNSA. This CDR3 has 17 residues. The CDR3 here is CASSLAGEVRVGETQYF. In DNA, the CDR3 is TGTGCCAGCAGCTTAGCGGGGGAGGTCAGGGTGGGAGAGACCCAGTACTTC.

This chain links TRBV4-3 with TRBJ2-1; possible D gene TRBD2, 6 bases. Trimming stripped 3 bases from V and 0 bases from J, with 18 bases between. This CDR3 is 18 amino acids long. Germline V CDR1 and CDR2: LGHNA, YSLEER. CDR3 DNA: TGCGCCAGCAGCCACCCTGGGGGGTGGGGAAGCTCCTACAATGAGCAGTTCTTC. Encoded protein: CASSHPGGWGSSYNEQFF.

The chain recombines TRBV6-1 with TRBJ2-2; D is uncertain. The CDR3 runs 13 residues. The germline CDR1 and CDR2 sequences are MNHNS and SASEGT. V dropped 5 bases and J dropped 0 bases, with 4 bases sitting between them. The CDR3 region has the DNA TGTGCCAGCAGTAGACCGAACACCGGGGAGCTGTTTTTT. Amino acids: CASSRPNTGELFF.

This clone appeared a few times. The chain uses TRBV19 and TRBJ2-7; D is unresolved. V was cut by 5 bases and J by 3 bases, with 5 bases left in between. This CDR3 contains 11 residues. Germline CDR1 is LNHDA and CDR2 is SQIVND (reference sequence). Here the CDR3 DNA reads TGTGCCAGTAGTGACCTCTACGAGCAGTACTTC. This sequence encodes CASSDLYEQYF.

This clone showed up just a few times. This chain joins TRBV6-6 and TRBJ1-1, with D possibly matching TRBD1 (5 bases). This CDR3 is 14 amino acids long. Germline values: CDR1 MNHNY, CDR2 SVGAGI (reference sequence). Trimming took 2 bases from V and 2 from J, leaving 9 bases between them. The CDR3: CASSYAGPNTEAFF. DNA for the CDR3: TGTGCCAGCAGTTACGCGGGACCTAACACTGAAGCTTTCTTT.

The chain employs TRBV11-2 and TRBJ2-1; TRBD1 might be the D (5 bases). Germline CDR1 SGHAT, CDR2 FQNNGV. V was shortened by 5 bases and J by 2 bases, with 13 bases between the two germline ends. This CDR3 is 15 amino acids long. CDR3 nucleotides: TGTGCCAGCAGCCCTCCAGGGATCACCTACAATGAGCAGTTCTTC. Protein: CASSPPGITYNEQFF.

This clone was seen only a few times. V is TRBV27 and J is TRBJ2-3; 10 bases line up with TRBD2. Germline V gene data show CDR1 as MNHEY and CDR2 as SMNVEV (reference sequence). The ends lost 7 bases at V and 2 bases at J; junction bases unmatched: 15. The CDR3 contains 18 residues. The DNA for the CDR3 is TGTGCCAGCACCCCCGGGACTAGCGTAATCCCACTCACAGATACGCAGTATTTT. It is translated as CASTPGTSVIPLTDTQYF.

The CDR3 reads CASSQDSGNTGELFF. CDR3 nucleotide sequence: TGCGCCAGCAGCCAAGATTCGGGGAACACCGGGGAGCTGTTTTTT. V is TRBV4-3 and J is TRBJ2-2; D is unclear. The CDR3 sequence is 15 residues long. V lost 0 bases and J lost 1, with 6 bases in between. The germline CDR1 and CDR2 sequences are LGHNA and YSLEER.

V gene TRBV5-4 combines with J gene TRBJ2-2, with D possibly matching TRBD2 (5 bases). Germline V gene sequence: CDR1 SGHNT, CDR2 YYREEE (reference sequence). V was trimmed by 7 bases and J by 1 base, leaving 5 bases between them. The CDR3 has 12 amino acids. The CDR3 spells CASRENTGELFF. In DNA form, the CDR3 reads TGTGCCAGCCGGGAGAACACCGGGGAGCTGTTTTTT.

This chain uses TRBV27 with TRBJ2-7; 7 bases map to TRBD1. CDR3 length: 13 amino acids. With 10 bases clipped from V and 10 bases from J, the junction kept 16 bases outside the gene matches. Germline V lookup: CDR1 MNHEY, CDR2 SMNVEV (reference sequence). CDR3 region: CATYDRVRKIQYF. The CDR3 coding sequence is TGTGCCACGTATGACAGGGTGCGTAAAATACAGTACTTC.

This clone was counted only a few times. V usage is TRBV29-1 and J usage is TRBJ2-7; 7 positions agree with TRBD2. The CDR3 spans 15 residues. Losses at the gene ends were 0 bases for V and 0 bases for J; bases not matched to a gene: 5. CDR1 and CDR2 from the germline V gene are SQVTM and ANQGSEA. The CDR3 bases are TGCAGCGTTGAAGATCATAGGACTAGCTCCTACGAGCAGTACTTC. As protein: CSVEDHRTSSYEQYF.

This chain links TRBV5-1 with TRBJ2-1; D perhaps matches TRBD1 (5 bases). The CDR3 runs 15 residues. Germline assignment: CDR1 SGHRS and CDR2 YFSETQ. V lost 2 bases, J lost 0 bases, and 9 bases lay in between. The CDR3 region is CASSLDRPSYNEQFF. In nucleotides, the CDR3 is TGCGCCAGCAGCTTAGACAGACCCTCCTACAATGAGCAGTTCTTC.

The gene calls are TRBV19 and TRBJ1-1; D unclear. The CDR3 has 12 amino acids. In germline, CDR1 is LNHDA, CDR2 SQIVND (reference sequence). The germline V and J ends were trimmed by 6 bases and 7 bases, with 12 bases remaining between them. CDR3 sequence: CASRGNLHEAFF. In DNA form, the CDR3 reads TGTGCCAGTAGAGGAAACCTCCATGAAGCTTTCTTT.

J is TRBJ2-5 and V is TRBV4-1; maybe TRBD2 (6 bases). Trimming shortened V by 1 base and J by 5 bases, and 11 bases separated the two germline ends. Per the germline V gene, CDR1 is MGHRA and CDR2 is YSYEKL. This CDR3 region has 14 residues. This CDR3 reads CASSQVGGMETQYF. The CDR3 DNA sequence: TGCGCCAGCAGCCAAGTCGGAGGGATGGAGACCCAGTACTTC.

This clone has just a few counts. The CDR3 here is CSATTGANVLTF. The CDR3 region has the DNA TGCAGCGCGACTACTGGGGCCAACGTCCTGACTTTC. The chain carries TRBV29-1 and TRBJ2-6; possible D gene TRBD2, 5 bases. This CDR3 spans 12 amino acids. V gave up 7 bases and J gave up 2 bases, with 6 bases separating them. Germline CDR1 SQVTM, CDR2 ANQGSEA.

This clone was seen only a few times. CDR3: CASRGPPRTEAFF. The CDR3 DNA is TGCGCCAGTAGGGGGCCGCCAAGGACTGAAGCTTTCTTT. This chain uses TRBV23-1 with TRBJ1-1; 7 bases line up with TRBD1. TRBV23-1 is an ORF, with its function uncertain. Trimming at V came to 9 bases and at J to 5 bases, leaving 9 bases not matched to a gene. The CDR3 is made up of 13 amino acids.

The gene calls are TRBV18 and TRBJ2-7; D perhaps matches TRBD2 (7 bases). The CDR3 spans 14 residues. Germline V CDR1 and CDR2: KGHSH, LQKENI. Trimming shortened V by 8 bases and J by 0 bases, and 14 bases separated the two germline ends. CDR3 loop: CASGGAGDSYEQYF. CDR3 DNA sequence: TGTGCCAGCGGGGGGGCAGGGGACTCCTACGAGCAGTACTTC.

This chain uses TRBV7-9 with TRBJ2-7; either TRBD1 or TRBD2 may fit D (6 bases each). Trimming took 4 bases from V and 1 from J, leaving 11 bases between them. Germline-derived CDR1 and CDR2 are SEHNR and FQNEAQ (reference sequence). CDR3 length: 14 amino acids. The CDR3 reads CASSSEGGSYEQYF. The DNA for the CDR3 is TGTGCCAGCAGCTCAGAGGGGGGTTCCTACGAGCAGTACTTC.

This chain uses TRBV5-1 with TRBJ1-2; TRBD1 aligns across 7 bases. Germline V gene sequence: CDR1 SGHRS, CDR2 YFSETQ. CDR3 length: 14 residues. The junction had 7 bases not matched to a gene; V was cut back by 5 bases and J by 3 bases. CDR3 nucleotides: TGCGCCAGCAGACTATATGGGACAGACTATGGCTACACCTTC. It yields the protein CASRLYGTDYGYTF.

This clone was observed a handful of times. V and J are TRBV4-2 and TRBJ2-3, with 7 bases matching TRBD2. Germline V CDR1 and CDR2: LGHNA, YNFKEQ. This CDR3 is 17 amino acids long. Losses at the gene ends were 0 bases for V and 2 bases for J; bases not matched to a gene: 8. The CDR3: CASSQEGGEAFTDTQYF. CDR3 sequence (DNA): TGTGCCAGCAGCCAAGAGGGGGGGGAAGCCTTCACAGATACGCAGTATTTT.

The rearrangement links TRBV6-5 to TRBJ1-5, with TRBD1 as a possible D gene (6 bases). V shed 7 bases and J shed 2 bases, with 9 bases lying between them. The CDR3 length is 13 residues. From germline, CDR1 is MNHEY and CDR2 SVGAGI. CDR3 in amino acids: CASIAGGNQPQHF. The CDR3 region has the DNA TGTGCCAGCATCGCAGGGGGCAATCAGCCCCAGCATTTT.

The rearrangement links TRBV29-1 to TRBJ2-3; a possible D gene is TRBD2 (5 bases). V was cut by 4 bases and J by 4 bases, with 6 bases left in between. Per the germline V gene, CDR1 is SQVTM and CDR2 is ANQGSEA. The CDR3 runs 11 residues. CDR3 residues: CSVGTPDTQYF. The DNA for the CDR3 is TGCAGCGTTGGGACTCCAGATACGCAGTATTTT.

Details on this clone: Other DNA sequences in the same sample also yield this CDR3. The gene calls are TRBV29-1 and TRBJ2-2; D not resolved. CDR3 length equals 13 residues. The germline gives CDR1 SQVTM, CDR2 ANQGSEA. Between the trimmed V and J ends, which lost 3 bases and 4 bases, there was a span of 9 bases. In nucleotides, the CDR3 is TGCAGCGTTGATCTGGCAGGCACCGGGGAGCTGTTTTTT. Protein product: CSVDLAGTGELFF.

This clone was found a few times. The J gene is TRBJ1-2, the V gene TRBV29-1; tentative D call: TRBD1 (6 bases). Germline V gene lookup returns CDR1 SQVTM and CDR2 ANQGSEA. V shed 1 base and J shed 4 bases, with 13 bases lying between them. The CDR3 is 14 residues long. CDR3 sequence reads: CSVEGDTDAYGYTF. CDR3 nucleotides: TGCAGCGTTGAAGGGGACACCGACGCCTATGGCTACACCTTC.

The chain combines TRBV2 with TRBJ2-4; TRBD2 aligns across 10 bases. V was clipped by 4 bases and J by 3 bases; unmatched bases: 9. The germline gives CDR1 SNHLY, CDR2 FYNNEI. The CDR3 loop spans 17 amino acids. The CDR3 spells CASSVFLAGVDKNIQYF. DNA for the CDR3: TGTGCCAGCAGTGTATTCCTAGCGGGAGTGGACAAAAACATTCAGTACTTC.